The subject of this entry is one T cell receptor beta chain. Second doses that came at about 4 or about 12 weeks were put together. Some clones are missing from TCRdb's copy, which holds only in-frame ones; the method was immunoSEQ multiplex PCR. The table shows some 100,000 clones, with over 75% occurring only once. The junction had 5 bases not matched to a gene; V was cut back by 6 bases and J by 2 bases. CDR1 is MNHEY, CDR2 SVGAGI, per germline. The CDR3 length is 14 residues. The sample comes from a study of T cell responses to AZD1222 COVID-19 vaccine. The chain recombines TRBV6-5 with TRBJ2-5; 8 bases line up with TRBD1. This specimen was peripheral blood, taken 28 days after the second AZD1222 dose. This TCR was sampled from an adult who received the AZD1222 COVID-19 vaccine. For the CDR3, the DNA is TGTGCCAGCAGACCAGGGGGCGTACAAGAGACCCAGTACTTC. This translates into CASRPGGVQETQYF.